This TCR beta chain was obtained from a study of blood T cell repertoires in COVID-19. Study in general: Sources were T cells, B-cell-depleted T cells, or PBMCs; the material itself was cDNA or gDNA.

In the source study's methods: Quantification of nucleated cells was approximated via reference gene primer amplification. The repertoire was sequenced with immunoSEQ multiplex PCR; TCRdb's copy has only in-frame clones and lacks some. The V and J calls and clone size are taken from that table; D and trimming were inferred from the DNA. The data contain approximately 280,000 clones, over 85% of them seen just once; the ten biggest clones take up 1.5% to 2%. Germline loops: CDR1 MGHRA, CDR2 YSYEKL. The CDR3 spans 15 residues. V lost 1 base, J lost 8 bases, and 8 bases stayed unmatched. The chain employs TRBV4-1 and TRBJ1-2; 9 nucleotides match TRBD1. The specimen was PBMCs or T cells enriched from blood (not recorded which). The sequence was collected from a woman aged 60-75 years who had recovered from COVID-19. Here the CDR3 reads CASSQGMRTGVGYTF. The DNA of the CDR3 is TGCGCCAGCAGCCAAGGAATGAGGACAGGGGTCGGCTACACCTTC.